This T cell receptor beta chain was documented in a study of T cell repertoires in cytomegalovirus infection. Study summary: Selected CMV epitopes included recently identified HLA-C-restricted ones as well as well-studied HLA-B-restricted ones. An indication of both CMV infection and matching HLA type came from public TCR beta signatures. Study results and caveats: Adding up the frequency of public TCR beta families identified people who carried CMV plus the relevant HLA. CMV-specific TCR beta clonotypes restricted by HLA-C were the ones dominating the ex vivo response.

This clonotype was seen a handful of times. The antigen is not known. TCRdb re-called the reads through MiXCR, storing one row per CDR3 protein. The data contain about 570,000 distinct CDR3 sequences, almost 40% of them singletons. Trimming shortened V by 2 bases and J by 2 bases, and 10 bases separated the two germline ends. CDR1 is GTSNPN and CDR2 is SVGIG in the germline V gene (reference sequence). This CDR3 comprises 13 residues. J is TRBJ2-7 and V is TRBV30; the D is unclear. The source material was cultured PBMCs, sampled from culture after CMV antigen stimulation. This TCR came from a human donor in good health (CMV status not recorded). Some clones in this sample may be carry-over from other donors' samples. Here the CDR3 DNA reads TGTGCCTGGAGTCACGGTAGTACCTACGAGCAGTACTTC. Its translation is CAWSHGSTYEQYF.